The 4 T cell receptor beta chains listed next were all sequenced from one sample in a study of response to subunit inactivated influenza vaccine. TCRdb re-derived calls from the RT-PCR reads in MiXCR, one entry per CDR3 protein. The table records a few hundred thousand distinct CDR3 sequences, approximately 11% of them present only once. Specimen: PBMCs from blood, collected 45 days after vaccination. These receptors came from a man aged 50 to 59 who received an inactivated influenza vaccine.

Many counts were recorded for this clonotype. The chain couples TRBV20-1 to TRBJ2-7; D not resolved. Deletions cut 0 bases from V and 3 bases from J, with 9 bases between. Germline CDR1 DFQATT, CDR2 SNEGSKA (reference sequence). The CDR3 runs to 13 residues. CDR3 region: CSARDLSSYEQYF. The CDR3 DNA sequence: TGCAGTGCTAGAGATCTTAGCAGCTACGAGCAGTACTTC.

This clonotype showed up many times. The V call is TRBV12-3 or TRBV12-4, the J call TRBJ1-3; D is possibly TRBD1 (6 bases). This CDR3 is 15 amino acids long. V was pared by 6 bases and J by 3 bases, with 15 bases between. The CDR3 protein is CASRSDRLGGNTIYF. The DNA of the CDR3 is TGTGCCAGCAGGTCCGACAGGTTAGGTGGAAACACCATATATTTT.

The chain is built from TRBV20-1 and TRBJ1-2; D not resolved. Per the germline V gene, CDR1 is DFQATT and CDR2 is SNEGSKA (reference sequence). V was trimmed by 6 bases and J by 0 bases, leaving 20 bases between them. The CDR3 covers 16 residues. The CDR3 DNA is TGCAGTGCCGCAGAGTGGGCTGGACGTTCTAACTATGGCTACACCTTC. It encodes CSAAEWAGRSNYGYTF.

This chain uses TRBV24-1 with TRBJ2-2, with D possibly being TRBD1 or TRBD2 (6 bases each). The germline V gene encodes CDR1 KGHDR and CDR2 SFDVKD. This CDR3 region has 14 residues. V was shortened by 7 bases and J by 1 base, with 9 bases between the two germline ends. The CDR3 reads CATSGGLNTGELFF. CDR3 DNA sequence: TGTGCCACCAGCGGGGGCCTGAACACCGGGGAGCTGTTTTTT.